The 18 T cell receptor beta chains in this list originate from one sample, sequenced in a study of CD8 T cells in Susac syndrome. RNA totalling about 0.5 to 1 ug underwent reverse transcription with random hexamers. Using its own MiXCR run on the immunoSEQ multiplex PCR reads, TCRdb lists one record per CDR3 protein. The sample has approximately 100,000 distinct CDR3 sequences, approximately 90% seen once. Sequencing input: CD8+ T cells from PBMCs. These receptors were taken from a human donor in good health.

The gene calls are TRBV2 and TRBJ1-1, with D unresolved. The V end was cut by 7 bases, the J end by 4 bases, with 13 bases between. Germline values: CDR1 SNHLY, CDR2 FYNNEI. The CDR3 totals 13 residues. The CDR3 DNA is TGTGCCAGCACGTCTCGGGAAAGCACTGAAGCTTTCTTT. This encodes CASTSRESTEAFF.

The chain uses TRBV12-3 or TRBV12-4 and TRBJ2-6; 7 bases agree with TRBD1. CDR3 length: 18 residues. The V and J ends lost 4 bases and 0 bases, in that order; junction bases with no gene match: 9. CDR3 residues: CASSSVGQAFSGANVLTF. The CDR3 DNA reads TGTGCCAGCAGTTCGGTCGGACAGGCATTCTCTGGGGCCAACGTCCTGACTTTC.

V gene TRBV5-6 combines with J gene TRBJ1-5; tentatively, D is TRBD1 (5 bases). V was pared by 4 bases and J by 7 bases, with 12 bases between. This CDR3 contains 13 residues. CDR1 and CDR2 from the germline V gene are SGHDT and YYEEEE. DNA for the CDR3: TGTGCCAGCAGCCCCGGGGGTGGCCAGCCCCAGCATTTT. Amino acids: CASSPGGGQPQHF.

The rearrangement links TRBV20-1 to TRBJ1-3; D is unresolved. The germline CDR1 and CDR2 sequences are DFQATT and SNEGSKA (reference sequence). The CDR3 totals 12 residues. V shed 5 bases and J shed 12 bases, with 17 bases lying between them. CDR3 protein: CSAGSYEADIYF. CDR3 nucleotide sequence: TGCAGTGCTGGGTCTTACGAAGCGGACATATATTTT.

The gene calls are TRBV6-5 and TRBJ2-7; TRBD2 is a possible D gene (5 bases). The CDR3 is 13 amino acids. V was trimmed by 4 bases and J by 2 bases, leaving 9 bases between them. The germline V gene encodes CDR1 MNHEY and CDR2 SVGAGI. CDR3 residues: CASSFPGTYEQYF. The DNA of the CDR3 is TGTGCCAGCAGTTTCCCGGGAACCTACGAGCAGTACTTC.

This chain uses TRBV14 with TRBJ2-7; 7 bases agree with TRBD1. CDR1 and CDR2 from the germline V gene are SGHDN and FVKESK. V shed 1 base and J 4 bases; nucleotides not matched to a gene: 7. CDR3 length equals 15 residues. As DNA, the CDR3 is TGTGCCAGCAGCCAAGCCGTGGCAGGGGGTTACGAGCAGTACTTC. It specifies CASSQAVAGGYEQYF.

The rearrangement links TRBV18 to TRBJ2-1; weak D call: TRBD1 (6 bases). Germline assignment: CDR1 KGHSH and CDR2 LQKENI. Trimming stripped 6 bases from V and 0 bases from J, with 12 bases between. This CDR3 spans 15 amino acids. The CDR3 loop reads CASSKDSSSYNEQFF. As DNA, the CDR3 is TGTGCCAGCTCTAAGGACAGTAGCTCCTACAATGAGCAGTTCTTC.

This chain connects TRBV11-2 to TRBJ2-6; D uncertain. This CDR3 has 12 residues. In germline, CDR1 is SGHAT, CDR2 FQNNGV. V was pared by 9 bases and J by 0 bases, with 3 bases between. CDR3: CASPSGANVLTF. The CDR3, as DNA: TGTGCCAGTCCCTCTGGGGCCAACGTCCTGACTTTC.

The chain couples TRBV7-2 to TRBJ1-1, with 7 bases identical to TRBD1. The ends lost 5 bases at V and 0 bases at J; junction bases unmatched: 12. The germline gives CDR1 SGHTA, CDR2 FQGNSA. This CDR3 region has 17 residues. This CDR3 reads CASSTQGRHAMNTEAFF. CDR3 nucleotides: TGTGCCAGCAGCACACAGGGGCGCCATGCGATGAACACTGAAGCTTTCTTT.

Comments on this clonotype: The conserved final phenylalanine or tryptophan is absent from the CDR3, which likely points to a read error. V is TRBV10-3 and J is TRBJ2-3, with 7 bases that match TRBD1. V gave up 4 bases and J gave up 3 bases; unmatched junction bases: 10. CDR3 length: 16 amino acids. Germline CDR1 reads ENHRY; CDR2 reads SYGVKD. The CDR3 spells CAISGPETGSTDTQYL. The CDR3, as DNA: TGTGCCATCAGTGGACCGGAGACAGGGTCGACAGATACGCAGTATCTT.

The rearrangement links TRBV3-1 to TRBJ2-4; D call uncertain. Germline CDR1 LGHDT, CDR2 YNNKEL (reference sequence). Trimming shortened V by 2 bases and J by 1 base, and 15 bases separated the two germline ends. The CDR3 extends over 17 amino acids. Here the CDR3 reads CASSQKPPSVAKNIQYF. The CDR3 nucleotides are TGTGCCAGCAGCCAAAAACCCCCCTCGGTTGCCAAAAACATTCAGTACTTC.

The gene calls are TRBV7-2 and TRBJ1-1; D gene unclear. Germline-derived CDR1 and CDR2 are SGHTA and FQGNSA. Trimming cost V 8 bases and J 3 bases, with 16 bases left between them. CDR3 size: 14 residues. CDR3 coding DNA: TGTGCCAGCTCGCATAGTGGGTGGGACACTGAAGCTTTCTTT. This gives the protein CASSHSGWDTEAFF.

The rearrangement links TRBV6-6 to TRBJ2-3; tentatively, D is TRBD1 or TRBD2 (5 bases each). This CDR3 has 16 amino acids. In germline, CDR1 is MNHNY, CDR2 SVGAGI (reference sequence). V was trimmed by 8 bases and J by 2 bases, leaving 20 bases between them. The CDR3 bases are TGTGCCAGCGGGGACCAGGGCTCCGGTTCCACAGATACGCAGTATTTT. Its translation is CASGDQGSGSTDTQYF.

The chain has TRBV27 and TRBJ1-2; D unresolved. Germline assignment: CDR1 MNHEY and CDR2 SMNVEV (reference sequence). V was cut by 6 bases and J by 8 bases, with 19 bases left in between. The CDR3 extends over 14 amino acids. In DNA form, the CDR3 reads TGTGCCAGCAGGCCGGGCCATGAGTCTAACGGCTACACCTTC. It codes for CASRPGHESNGYTF.

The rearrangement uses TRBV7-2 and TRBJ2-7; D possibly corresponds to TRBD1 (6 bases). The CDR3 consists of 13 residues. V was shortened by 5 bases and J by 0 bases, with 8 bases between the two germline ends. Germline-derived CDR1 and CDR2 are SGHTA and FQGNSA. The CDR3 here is CASSRGISYEQYF. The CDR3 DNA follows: TGTGCCAGCAGCAGGGGGATCTCCTACGAGCAGTACTTC.

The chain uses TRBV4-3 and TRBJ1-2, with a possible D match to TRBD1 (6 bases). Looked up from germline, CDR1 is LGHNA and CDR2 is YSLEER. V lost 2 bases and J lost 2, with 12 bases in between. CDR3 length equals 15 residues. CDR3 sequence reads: CASSQTRDTNYGYTF. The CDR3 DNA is TGCGCCAGCAGCCAAACCCGGGACACGAACTATGGCTACACCTTC.

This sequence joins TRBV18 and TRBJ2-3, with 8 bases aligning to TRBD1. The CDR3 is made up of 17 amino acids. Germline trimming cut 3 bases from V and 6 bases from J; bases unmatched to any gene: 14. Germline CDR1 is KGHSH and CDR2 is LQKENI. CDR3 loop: CASSPIRRQGSSDTQYF. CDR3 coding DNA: TGTGCCAGCTCACCTATCAGGAGACAGGGGAGCTCGGATACGCAGTATTTT.

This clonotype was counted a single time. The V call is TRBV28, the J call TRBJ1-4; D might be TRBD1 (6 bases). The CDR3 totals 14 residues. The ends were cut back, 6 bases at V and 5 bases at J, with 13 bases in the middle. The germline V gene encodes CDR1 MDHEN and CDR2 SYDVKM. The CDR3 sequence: CASSLGGQNEKLFF. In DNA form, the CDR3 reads TGTGCCAGCAGCCTGGGGGGCCAAAATGAAAAACTGTTTTTT.